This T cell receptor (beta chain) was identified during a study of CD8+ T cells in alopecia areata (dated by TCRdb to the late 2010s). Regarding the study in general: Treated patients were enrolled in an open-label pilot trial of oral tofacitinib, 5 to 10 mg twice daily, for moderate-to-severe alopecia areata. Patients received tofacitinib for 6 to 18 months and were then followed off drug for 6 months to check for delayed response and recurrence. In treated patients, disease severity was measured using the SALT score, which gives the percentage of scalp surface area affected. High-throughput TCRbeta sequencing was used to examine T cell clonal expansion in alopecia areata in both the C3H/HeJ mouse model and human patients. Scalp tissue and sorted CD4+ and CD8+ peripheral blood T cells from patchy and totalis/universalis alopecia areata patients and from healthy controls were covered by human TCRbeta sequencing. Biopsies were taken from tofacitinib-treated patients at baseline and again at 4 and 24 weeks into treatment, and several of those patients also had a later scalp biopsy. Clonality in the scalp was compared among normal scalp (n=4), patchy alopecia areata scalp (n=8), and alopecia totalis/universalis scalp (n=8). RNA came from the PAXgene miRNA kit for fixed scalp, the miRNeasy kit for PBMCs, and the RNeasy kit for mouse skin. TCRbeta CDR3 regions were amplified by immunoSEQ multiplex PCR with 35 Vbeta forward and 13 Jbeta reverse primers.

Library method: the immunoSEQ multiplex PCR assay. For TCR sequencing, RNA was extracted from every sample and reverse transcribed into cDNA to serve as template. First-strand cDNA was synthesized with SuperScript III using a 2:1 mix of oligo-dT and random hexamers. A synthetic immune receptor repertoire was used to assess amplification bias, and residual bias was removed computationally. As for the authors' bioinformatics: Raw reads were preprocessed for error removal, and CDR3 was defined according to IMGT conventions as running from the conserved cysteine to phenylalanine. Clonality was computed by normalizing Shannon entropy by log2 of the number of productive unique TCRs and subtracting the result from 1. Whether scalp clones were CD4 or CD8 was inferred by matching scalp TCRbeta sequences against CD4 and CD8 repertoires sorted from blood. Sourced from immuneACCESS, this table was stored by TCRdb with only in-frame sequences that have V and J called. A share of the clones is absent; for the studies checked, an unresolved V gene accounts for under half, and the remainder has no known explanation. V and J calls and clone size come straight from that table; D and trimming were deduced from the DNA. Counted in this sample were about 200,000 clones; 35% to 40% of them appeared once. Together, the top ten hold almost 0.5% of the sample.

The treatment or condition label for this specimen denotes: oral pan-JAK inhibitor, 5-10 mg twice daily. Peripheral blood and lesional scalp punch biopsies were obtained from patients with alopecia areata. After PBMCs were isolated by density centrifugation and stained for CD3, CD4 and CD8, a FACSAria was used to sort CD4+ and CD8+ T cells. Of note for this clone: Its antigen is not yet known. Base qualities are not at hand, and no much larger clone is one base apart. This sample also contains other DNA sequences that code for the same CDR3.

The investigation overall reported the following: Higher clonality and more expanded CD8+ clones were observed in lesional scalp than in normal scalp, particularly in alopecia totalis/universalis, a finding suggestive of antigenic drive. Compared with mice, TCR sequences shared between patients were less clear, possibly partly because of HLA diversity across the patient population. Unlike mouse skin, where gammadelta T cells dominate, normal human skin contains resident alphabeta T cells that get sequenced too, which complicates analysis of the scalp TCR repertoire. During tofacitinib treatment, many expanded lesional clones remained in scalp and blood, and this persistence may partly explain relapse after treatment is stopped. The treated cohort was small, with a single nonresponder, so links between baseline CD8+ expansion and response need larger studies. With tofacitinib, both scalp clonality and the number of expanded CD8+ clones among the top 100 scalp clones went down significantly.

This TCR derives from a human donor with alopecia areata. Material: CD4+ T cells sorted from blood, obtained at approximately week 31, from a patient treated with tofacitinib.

The CDR3 sequence is CASSLGQGGQPQHF. The DNA is as follows: TGTGCCAGCAGCTTGGGGCAGGGGGGACAGCCCCAGCATTTT. The rearrangement combines TRBV5-6 with TRBJ1-5, with 7 junctional bases fitting TRBD1. Its CDR3 holds 14 amino acids, cysteine through phenylalanine. Only the CDR3 DNA is retained, 42 bases long and in frame from the first base. From a lookup of the germline V gene, CDR1 and CDR2 are SGHDT and YYEEEE. V ends up 0 bases short and J 7 bases short, with an unmatched junction base count of 4.